The rows below give T cell receptor beta chains drawn from one sample of a study of T cells in tumors after PD-1 blockade. TCRdb keeps only in-frame clones here, not all; method: immunoSEQ multiplex PCR. The profile shows tens of thousands of clones, less than 85% of them singletons. Source: PBMCs, taken after anti-PD-1 treatment. Every receptor here comes from a human donor with basal cell carcinoma. CDR3s include the opening cysteine and the closing phenylalanine or tryptophan. Fields, in order: J gene, clone size, V gene, D gene, CDR3 protein, CDR3 DNA. D genes are given only for firm matches. Clone size appears in some rows only: once, few, many, or a class for an expanded clone.

J gene: TRBJ2-5
clone size: -
V gene: TRBV28
D gene: TRBD1
CDR3 protein: CASSLTRDRGETQYF
CDR3 DNA: TGTGCCAGCAGTTTAACCCGGGACAGGGGGGAGACCCAGTACTTC

J gene: TRBJ1-6
clone size: -
V gene: TRBV2
D gene: -
CDR3 protein: CASKDWRGSFYNSPLHF
CDR3 DNA: TGTGCCAGCAAAGATTGGAGGGGCTCCTTCTATAATTCACCCCTCCACTTT

J gene: TRBJ2-7
clone size: few
V gene: TRBV5-4
D gene: -
CDR3 protein: CASSVQGSYEQYF
CDR3 DNA: TGTGCCAGCAGCGTACAGGGTAGCTACGAGCAGTACTTC

J gene: TRBJ2-7
clone size: -
V gene: TRBV30
D gene: TRBD1
CDR3 protein: CAWSVQTGDYEQYF
CDR3 DNA: TGTGCCTGGAGTGTACAGACAGGGGACTACGAGCAGTACTTC

J gene: TRBJ2-6
clone size: -
V gene: TRBV4-1
D gene: TRBD1
CDR3 protein: CASSLRQGRQYGANVLTF
CDR3 DNA: TGCGCCAGCAGCCTCCGACAGGGACGACAATACGGGGCCAACGTCCTGACTTTC

J gene: TRBJ1-4
clone size: -
V gene: TRBV4-1
D gene: -
CDR3 protein: CASSQVATGNEKLFF
CDR3 DNA: TGCGCCAGCAGCCAAGTAGCTACAGGGAATGAAAAACTGTTTTTT

J gene: TRBJ1-6
clone size: -
V gene: TRBV5-6
D gene: -
CDR3 protein: CASSIRGPYNSPLHF
CDR3 DNA: TGTGCTAGCAGCATCAGGGGACCCTATAATTCACCCCTCCACTTT

J gene: TRBJ1-1
clone size: once
V gene: TRBV29-1
D gene: TRBD1
CDR3 protein: CSFIRTGGTEAFF
CDR3 DNA: TGCAGCTTCATTCGGACAGGTGGCACTGAAGCTTTCTTT

J gene: TRBJ1-4
clone size: once
V gene: TRBV3-1/TRBV3-2
D gene: -
CDR3 protein: CASSPWESTNEKLFF
CDR3 DNA: TGTGCCAGCAGCCCTTGGGAGTCAACTAATGAAAAACTGTTTTTT

J gene: TRBJ2-2
clone size: -
V gene: TRBV7-8
D gene: TRBD1
CDR3 protein: CASSLRQGLTAGELFF
CDR3 DNA: TGTGCCAGCAGCCTCCGACAGGGGCTAACGGCCGGGGAGCTGTTTTTT

J gene: TRBJ2-3
clone size: -
V gene: TRBV29-1
D gene: TRBD1
CDR3 protein: CSVVVNRGDTQYF
CDR3 DNA: TGCAGCGTTGTAGTCAACAGGGGAGATACGCAGTATTTT

J gene: TRBJ1-5
clone size: once
V gene: TRBV5-6
D gene: -
CDR3 protein: CASSTTGGNQPQHF
CDR3 DNA: TGTGCCAGCAGCACCACGGGGGGGAATCAGCCCCAGCATTTT

J gene: TRBJ2-1
clone size: -
V gene: TRBV7-2
D gene: -
CDR3 protein: CASSLGLANYNEQFF
CDR3 DNA: TGTGCCAGCAGCTTAGGGCTAGCAAACTACAATGAGCAGTTCTTC

J gene: TRBJ2-3
clone size: -
V gene: TRBV5-1
D gene: -
CDR3 protein: CASSLGGSSTDTQYF
CDR3 DNA: TGCGCCAGCAGCTTGGGCGGGTCTAGCACAGATACGCAGTATTTT

J gene: TRBJ1-3
clone size: -
V gene: TRBV19
D gene: -
CDR3 protein: CASSPIGTSSGNTIYF
CDR3 DNA: TGTGCCAGTAGCCCCATCGGTACCTCCTCTGGAAACACCATATATTTT

J gene: TRBJ1-2
clone size: -
V gene: TRBV4-2
D gene: -
CDR3 protein: CASSDRLGGGYTF
CDR3 DNA: TGTGCCAGCAGCGACCGCCTGGGGGGAGGCTACACCTTC

J gene: TRBJ2-5
clone size: -
V gene: TRBV19
D gene: TRBD1
CDR3 protein: CASSTRTGWETQYF
CDR3 DNA: TGTGCCAGTAGTACGCGGACAGGGTGGGAGACCCAGTACTTC

J gene: TRBJ1-2
clone size: -
V gene: TRBV28
D gene: -
CDR3 protein: CASSGYSNYGYTF
CDR3 DNA: TGTGCCAGCAGTGGCTACAGCAACTATGGCTACACCTTC

J gene: TRBJ1-3
clone size: -
V gene: TRBV29-1
D gene: -
CDR3 protein: CSVGITGNSGNTIYF
CDR3 DNA: TGCAGCGTTGGGATAACAGGGAACTCTGGAAACACCATATATTTT

J gene: TRBJ1-2
clone size: -
V gene: TRBV5-6
D gene: TRBD1
CDR3 protein: CASSQGQGYYGYTF
CDR3 DNA: TGTGCCAGCAGCCAAGGACAGGGGTACTATGGCTACACCTTC

J gene: TRBJ2-1
clone size: -
V gene: TRBV3-1/TRBV3-2
D gene: -
CDR3 protein: CASSQSRDEQFF
CDR3 DNA: TGTGCCAGCAGCCAGAGCAGGGATGAGCAGTTCTTC

J gene: TRBJ2-2
clone size: -
V gene: TRBV5-6
D gene: TRBD1
CDR3 protein: CASSFRDRAVGELFF
CDR3 DNA: TGTGCCAGCAGCTTCCGGGACAGGGCGGTCGGGGAGCTGTTTTTT

J gene: TRBJ2-1
clone size: -
V gene: TRBV19
D gene: TRBD2
CDR3 protein: CASSVGLAPSYNEQFF
CDR3 DNA: TGTGCCAGTAGTGTGGGACTAGCGCCTTCCTACAATGAGCAGTTCTTC

J gene: TRBJ1-5
clone size: -
V gene: TRBV28
D gene: TRBD1
CDR3 protein: CASKAPRGLGGNQPQHF
CDR3 DNA: TGTGCCAGCAAGGCCCCCAGGGGGCTTGGGGGCAATCAGCCCCAGCATTTT

J gene: TRBJ1-2
clone size: -
V gene: TRBV14
D gene: -
CDR3 protein: CASSQDRLPHGYTF
CDR3 DNA: TGTGCCAGCAGCCAAGATCGCCTACCCCACGGCTACACCTTC

J gene: TRBJ2-3
clone size: -
V gene: TRBV5-7
D gene: -
CDR3 protein: CASSLGGGHSTDTQYF
CDR3 DNA: TGTGCCAGCAGCTTGGGGGGGGGACACAGCACAGATACGCAGTATTTT

J gene: TRBJ2-3
clone size: -
V gene: TRBV6-4
D gene: TRBD2
CDR3 protein: CASSTSSGGQPDTQYF
CDR3 DNA: TGTGCCAGCAGTACATCTAGCGGGGGCCAACCAGATACGCAGTATTTT

J gene: TRBJ2-1
clone size: once
V gene: TRBV19
D gene: -
CDR3 protein: CASSGTGAYNEQFF
CDR3 DNA: TGTGCCAGTAGTGGGACGGGGGCCTACAATGAGCAGTTCTTC

J gene: TRBJ1-1
clone size: -
V gene: TRBV5-1
D gene: -
CDR3 protein: CASSGRESLGNTEAFF
CDR3 DNA: TGCGCCAGCAGTGGGAGGGAGTCCTTAGGGAACACTGAAGCTTTCTTT

J gene: TRBJ1-5
clone size: -
V gene: TRBV2
D gene: TRBD1
CDR3 protein: CASSESGQGGSNQPQHF
CDR3 DNA: TGTGCCAGCAGTGAAAGTGGACAGGGTGGTAGCAATCAGCCCCAGCATTTT

J gene: TRBJ1-5
clone size: -
V gene: TRBV7-6
D gene: -
CDR3 protein: CASSLAGGFGQPQHF
CDR3 DNA: TGTGCCAGCAGCTTAGCTGGGGGGTTCGGGCAGCCCCAGCATTTT

J gene: TRBJ2-3
clone size: -
V gene: TRBV7-9
D gene: -
CDR3 protein: CASSLAVSTDTQYF
CDR3 DNA: TGTGCCAGCAGCTTAGCGGTTAGCACAGATACGCAGTATTTT

J gene: TRBJ1-1
clone size: -
V gene: TRBV19
D gene: TRBD1
CDR3 protein: CASSGGQVMNTEAFF
CDR3 DNA: TGTGCCAGTAGTGGCGGACAGGTCATGAACACTGAAGCTTTCTTT

J gene: TRBJ2-3
clone size: -
V gene: TRBV6-5
D gene: TRBD2
CDR3 protein: CASSLSGGPDTQYF
CDR3 DNA: TGTGCCAGCAGTCTTAGCGGGGGTCCGGATACGCAGTATTTT

J gene: TRBJ2-7
clone size: -
V gene: TRBV3-1/TRBV3-2
D gene: -
CDR3 protein: CAAGVYEQYF
CDR3 DNA: TGTGCCGCTGGGGTCTACGAGCAGTACTTC

J gene: TRBJ2-1
clone size: -
V gene: TRBV5-6
D gene: -
CDR3 protein: CATGTYNEQFF
CDR3 DNA: TGTGCCACCGGAACCTACAATGAGCAGTTCTTC

J gene: TRBJ2-3
clone size: -
V gene: TRBV5-6
D gene: TRBD2
CDR3 protein: CASSATSGKSTDTQYF
CDR3 DNA: TGTGCCAGCAGCGCGACTAGCGGGAAAAGCACAGATACGCAGTATTTT

J gene: TRBJ1-5
clone size: -
V gene: TRBV18
D gene: TRBD1
CDR3 protein: CASSPTDRRNQPQHF
CDR3 DNA: TGTGCCAGCTCACCTACGGACAGGCGCAATCAGCCCCAGCATTTT

J gene: TRBJ2-3
clone size: -
V gene: TRBV18
D gene: -
CDR3 protein: CASSGLASTDTQYF
CDR3 DNA: TGTGCCAGCTCGGGCCTAGCGAGCACAGATACGCAGTATTTT

J gene: TRBJ1-6
clone size: -
V gene: TRBV7-9
D gene: -
CDR3 protein: CASSLDGSPLHF
CDR3 DNA: TGTGCCAGCAGCTTAGACGGCTCACCCCTCCACTTT

J gene: TRBJ2-3
clone size: -
V gene: TRBV5-6
D gene: TRBD1
CDR3 protein: CASVSRDRAPDTQYF
CDR3 DNA: TGTGCCAGCGTAAGCCGGGACAGGGCACCAGATACGCAGTATTTT

J gene: TRBJ1-4
clone size: -
V gene: TRBV5-1
D gene: TRBD1
CDR3 protein: CASSSTGLTNEKLFF
CDR3 DNA: TGCGCCAGCAGCTCGACAGGGTTGACTAATGAAAAACTGTTTTTT

J gene: TRBJ1-2
clone size: -
V gene: TRBV5-5
D gene: TRBD1
CDR3 protein: CASSPTGASYGYTF
CDR3 DNA: TGTGCCAGCAGCCCGACAGGGGCCTCCTATGGCTACACCTTC